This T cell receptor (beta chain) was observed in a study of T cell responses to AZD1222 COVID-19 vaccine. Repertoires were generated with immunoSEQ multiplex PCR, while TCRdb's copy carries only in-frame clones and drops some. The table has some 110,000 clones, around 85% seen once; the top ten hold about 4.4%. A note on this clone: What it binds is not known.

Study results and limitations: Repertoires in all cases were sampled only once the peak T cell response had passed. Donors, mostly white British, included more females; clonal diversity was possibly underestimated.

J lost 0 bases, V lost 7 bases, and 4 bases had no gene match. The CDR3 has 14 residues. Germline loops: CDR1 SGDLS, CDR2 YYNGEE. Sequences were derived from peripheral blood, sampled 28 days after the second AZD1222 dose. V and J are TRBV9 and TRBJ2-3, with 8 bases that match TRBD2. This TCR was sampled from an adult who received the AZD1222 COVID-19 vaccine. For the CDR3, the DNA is TGTGCCAGCCGGGGGGGGCAAAGCACAGATACGCAGTATTTT. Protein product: CASRGGQSTDTQYF.